This T cell receptor (beta chain) derives from a study of radiation and T cells in renal cell carcinoma. Overall study: Nephrectomy followed 15 Gy stereotactic body radiation by 4 weeks.

Time point denoted: blood 2 weeks post-SBRT. The treatment: 15 Gy SBRT to primary tumor, nephrectomy 4 weeks later. The CDR3 extends over 15 amino acids. Germline V CDR1 and CDR2: LNHNV, YYDKDF (reference sequence). Between the trimmed V and J ends, which lost 0 bases and 3 bases, there was a span of 11 bases. Sequenced by immunoSEQ multiplex PCR; TCRdb stores in-frame clones only, minus some. This sample has roughly 150,000 clones, with about 91% found just once. The source is a woman aged 45-60 years with renal cell carcinoma. The chain couples TRBV15 to TRBJ1-1, with no clear D. The input for sequencing was blood, taken from a patient whose treatment included radiotherapy and nephrectomy. CDR3 sequence: CATSREGTAYTEAFF. Written as DNA, the CDR3 is TGTGCCACCAGCAGAGAGGGCACAGCCTACACTGAAGCTTTCTTT. The whole variable domain, filled in from reference TRBV15 and TRBJ1-1, reads DAMVIQNPRYQVTQFGKPVTLSCSQTLNHNVMYWYQQKSSQAPKLLFHYYDKDFNNEADTPDNFQSRRPNTSFCFLDIRSPGLGDTAMYLCATSREGTAYTEAFFGQGTRLTVV.